This entry is about one T cell receptor (beta chain). In the naive CD8 group, cells lacked CD45RO and were positively selected for CCR7, so terminally differentiated effector memory CD45RA+ cells were left out. V was clipped by 1 base and J by 3 bases; unmatched bases: 11. CDR3 length: 16 residues. From germline, CDR1 is GTSNPN and CDR2 SVGIG (reference sequence). This entry belongs to a study of shared clonotypes between healthy human individuals. Assay used: immunoSEQ multiplex PCR; TCRdb lists only in-frame clones, some missing. Here the sample spans about 2.2 million clones, just over 90% being singletons.

The V gene is TRBV30, the J gene TRBJ2-7; 8 positions agree with TRBD2. Sequencing was done on a sample of naive CD8+ T cells from PBMCs. This clonotype was sampled from a man between 18 and 29 years old in good health. Some clones in this sample may be carry-over from other donors' samples. The CDR3 nucleotides read TGTGCCTGGAGTGATACCGGGGGGGAGTCGGGCTACGAGCAGTACTTC. It specifies CAWSDTGGESGYEQYF.